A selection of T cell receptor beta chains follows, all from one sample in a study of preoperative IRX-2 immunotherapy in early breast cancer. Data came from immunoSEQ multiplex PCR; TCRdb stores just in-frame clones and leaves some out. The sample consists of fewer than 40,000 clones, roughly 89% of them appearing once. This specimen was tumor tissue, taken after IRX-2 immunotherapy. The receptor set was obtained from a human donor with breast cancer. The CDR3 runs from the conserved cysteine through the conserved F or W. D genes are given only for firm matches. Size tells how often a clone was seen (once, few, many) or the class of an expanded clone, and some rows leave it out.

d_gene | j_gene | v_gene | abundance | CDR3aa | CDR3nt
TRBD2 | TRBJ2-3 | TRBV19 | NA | CASSSAGGTDTQYF | TGTGCCAGTAGTAGCGCGGGGGGCACAGATACGCAGTATTTT
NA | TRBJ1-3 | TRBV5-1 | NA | CASSPGFSGNTIYF | TGCGCCAGCAGTCCCGGGTTCTCTGGAAACACCATATATTTT
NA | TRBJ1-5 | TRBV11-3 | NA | CASSLESNNQPQHF | TGTGCCAGCAGCTTAGAAAGTAACAATCAGCCCCAGCATTTT
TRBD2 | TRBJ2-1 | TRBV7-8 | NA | CASSYGLDSYNEQFF | TGTGCCAGCAGCTACGGACTAGACAGTTACAATGAGCAGTTCTTC
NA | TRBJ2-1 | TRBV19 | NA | CASRRTDGSYNEQFF | TGTGCCAGTAGGCGGACAGACGGCTCCTACAATGAGCAGTTCTTC
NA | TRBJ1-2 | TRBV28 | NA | CASSLGQGYGYTF | TGTGCCAGCAGCTTAGGGCAGGGCTATGGCTACACCTTC
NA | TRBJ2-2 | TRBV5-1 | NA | CASSSNVPGRTNTGELFF | TGCGCCAGCAGTTCCAACGTTCCGGGACGTACGAACACCGGGGAGCTGTTTTTT
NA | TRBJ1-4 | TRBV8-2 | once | CASSLTGGTNEKLFF | TGTGCCAGCAGTTTGACAGGGGGAACTAATGAAAAACTGTTTTTT
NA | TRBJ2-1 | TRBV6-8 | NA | CASITPGYNEQFF | TGTGCCAGCATCACTCCGGGATACAATGAGCAGTTCTTC
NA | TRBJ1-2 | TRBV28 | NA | CASSVNKGRNGYTF | TGTGCCAGCAGTGTAAACAAGGGGAGGAATGGCTACACCTTC
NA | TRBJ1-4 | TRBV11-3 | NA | CASSAKGGSTNEKLFF | TGTGCCAGCAGCGCTAAGGGGGGCTCAACTAATGAAAAACTGTTTTTT